Listed here are 9 T cell receptor delta chains from one sample, sequenced in a study of gamma delta lymphoproliferative disorders and STAT genes (dated 2018 in TCRdb). For both patients and controls, peripheral blood mononuclear cells were isolated, and the genomic DNA from these cells was used for TCR sequencing. The library was made by multiplex PCR. TCRdb lists the instrument as Illumina MiSeq. TCRdb reprocessed the public reads with the caller CATT; rows with the same DNA were merged afterwards. The table for this sample lists over a thousand delta-chain clones; roughly 0.92% of them were counted only once. Clones ranked in the top ten supply less than 50% of the sample. The sample was blood. The receptor set was obtained from a human donor in good health.

By sample share, this clone is hyperexpanded. Other DNA sequences from this sample encode an identical CDR3 as well. The V call is TRDV2, the J call TRDJ2; no reliable D call. V lost 8 bases, J lost 4 bases, and 13 bases lay in between. The CDR3 is made up of 13 amino acids. Per germline, CDR1 GEAIGNYY and CDR2 EKD. The CDR3 spells CASSYLPTAQLFF. The CDR3 DNA reads as TGTGCCTCCTCTTATCTCCCGACAGCACAACTCTTCTTT.

Of note for this clone: This probably arose from a read error, given a far larger clone one base away. The sample contains more than one DNA sequence encoding this CDR3. The rearrangement joins TRAV14/DV4 to TRDJ1; the match to TRDD3 covers 7 bases. J was trimmed by 5 bases and V by 5 bases; bases with no gene match: 11. This CDR3 comprises 15 residues. From germline, CDR1 is TSDPSYG and CDR2 QGSYDQQN (reference sequence). CDR3 coding DNA: TGTGCAATGAGATTATCCTCCTGGGGGTTAGATAAACTCATCTTT. Translating it yields CAMRLSSWGLDKLIF.

This clone is classed as medium-sized. One base separates it from a far larger clone, so it is likely a read error. The chain's CDR3 is CACDALRLGDNTDKLIF. In DNA form, the CDR3 reads TGTGCCTGTGACGCCCTACGACTGGGGGATAACACCGATAAACTCATCTTT. The chain links TRDV2 to TRDJ1; 11 bases align to TRDD3. The CDR3 extends over 17 amino acids. V trimming: 3 bases; J trimming: 0 bases; junction bases outside the gene matches: 8. Germline V gives CDR1 GEAIGNYY, CDR2 EKD.

This clone was detected a few times. A far larger clone is only one base removed, so a read error is likely. Other nucleotide sequences from this sample produce the same CDR3. This chain joins TRDV2 and TRDJ1; D possibly corresponds to TRDD3 (5 bases). The germline V gene encodes CDR1 GEAIGNYY and CDR2 EKD. Trimming removed 0 bases from V and 1 base from J, with 8 bases in between. The CDR3 extends over 14 amino acids. CDR3: CACDTWGTTDKLIF. As DNA, the CDR3 is TGTGCCTGTGACACCTGGGGCACCACCGATAAACTCATCTTT.

This clone was picked up a small number of times. No call was made for the V gene; the J gene is TRDJ3. The CDR3 runs to 14 residues. CDR3 DNA: TGTGCTTCACCCGCCAGCCCCCGCACCCGACAGATGTTTTTC. This sequence encodes CASPASPRTRQMFF.

This clone turned up a few times. This DNA translates differently at residue 13 from the TCRdb protein, which is that of a much larger clone; a read error is likely, and the protein shown is the DNA's own translation. Here the CDR3 DNA reads TGTGCCTGTGACGCCCTACTGGGGGATACGGACTTAGCCGATAAACTCATCTTT. It is translated as CACDALLGDTDLADKLIF. The rearrangement joins TRDV2 to TRDJ1, with 13 bases matching TRDD3. Losses at the gene ends were 3 bases for V and 3 bases for J; bases not matched to a gene: 12. Germline V gene data show CDR1 as GEAIGNYY and CDR2 as EKD. The CDR3 runs to 18 residues.

This clone counts as medium-sized. A read error likely explains this, since a far larger clone differs by one base. The rearrangement joins TRDV1 to TRDJ1; D uncertain. Trimming took off 5 bases at V and 0 bases at J, with 25 bases between the two ends. This CDR3 is 19 amino acids long. CDR1 is TSWWSYY and CDR2 is QGS in the germline V gene. CDR3 residues: CALGPYPYVLVPYTDKLIF. CDR3 DNA sequence: TGTGCTCTTGGGCCTTACCCGTACGTTTTGGTTCCGTACACCGATAAACTCATCTTT.

In its sample, this clone was seen a few times. The TCRdb protein comes from a much larger clone and disagrees with this DNA's translation at residue 14, likely due to a read error; the protein given here is derived from the DNA. V and J are TRDV2 and TRDJ3; maybe TRDD3 (6 bases). This CDR3 region has 19 residues. Germline-derived CDR1 and CDR2 are GEAIGNYY and EKD. CDR3 region: CACDSTVGGVSWDIRQMFF. The CDR3 region has the DNA TGTGCCTGTGACTCCACCGTGGGGGGGGTCTCCTGGGACATCCGACAGATGTTTTTC.

Regarding this clone: The protein that TCRdb holds for this DNA derives from a much larger clone and differs from the translated DNA at residue 13, which likely indicates a read error; the protein shown here is translated from the DNA. The V gene is TRDV2, the J gene TRDJ1, with TRDD3 identical over 9 bases. V shed 0 bases, J shed 3 bases, and the junction held 13 bases outside the gene matches. The CDR3 consists of 18 residues. Germline V gene sequence: CDR1 GEAIGNYY, CDR2 EKD. The CDR3 DNA is TGTGCCTGTGACACCCTACTGGGGGACCCCTTCTTGTCCGATAAACTCATCTTT. This codes for CACDTLLGDPFLSDKLIF.